A selection of T cell receptor beta chains follows, all from one sample in a study of shared clonotypes between healthy human individuals. Using immunoSEQ multiplex PCR, the repertoire was profiled, and TCRdb retains in-frame clones only, with some absent. The sample lists approximately 640,000 clones, about two thirds occurring once. Sequences were obtained from memory CD4+ T cells sorted from blood. These TCRs come from a woman aged 25 to 45 in good health. Both conserved end residues are part of each CDR3. The order of the fields is V gene, D gene, J gene, clone size, CDR3 DNA, CDR3 protein. A D gene is named only where the DNA matches it firmly. A row's size may be missing; if present it is once, few, many or a size class.

v_gene: TRBV2; d_gene: -; j_gene: TRBJ2-1; abundance: -; CDR3nt: TGTGCCAGCAGGGATGACGTCCCGGAGCAGTTCTTC; CDR3aa: CASRDDVPEQFF
v_gene: TRBV9; d_gene: -; j_gene: TRBJ2-1; abundance: -; CDR3nt: TGTGCCAGCAGCGTCGGGACAACCCTCTACAATGAGCAGTTCTTC; CDR3aa: CASSVGTTLYNEQFF
v_gene: TRBV7-2; d_gene: TRBD2; j_gene: TRBJ2-1; abundance: -; CDR3nt: TGTGCCAGCAGCTTAACGGGAGGGACCAATGAGCAGTTCTTC; CDR3aa: CASSLTGGTNEQFF
v_gene: TRBV4-1; d_gene: TRBD2; j_gene: TRBJ2-1; abundance: -; CDR3nt: TGCGCCAGCAGCCGAATTCTAGCGGGGAATGAGCAGTTCTTC; CDR3aa: CASSRILAGNEQFF
v_gene: TRBV11-2; d_gene: TRBD1; j_gene: TRBJ2-5; abundance: -; CDR3nt: TGTGCCAGCAGCTTTGAGGGGACAGGGTTTAGGCGGTACTTC; CDR3aa: CASSFEGTGFRRYF
v_gene: TRBV6-1; d_gene: TRBD1; j_gene: TRBJ1-5; abundance: -; CDR3nt: TGTGCCAGCAGTTCCGGGACAGGGCTCAATCAGCCCCAGCATTTT; CDR3aa: CASSSGTGLNQPQHF
v_gene: TRBV19; d_gene: -; j_gene: TRBJ2-1; abundance: -; CDR3nt: TGTGCCAGTAGTAGGTGGTCTCATGAGCAGTTCTTC; CDR3aa: CASSRWSHEQFF
v_gene: TRBV5-1; d_gene: TRBD2; j_gene: TRBJ2-5; abundance: -; CDR3nt: TGCGCCAGCAGCTTGGGCGGGGGAGCGGAGACCCAGTACTTC; CDR3aa: CASSLGGGAETQYF
v_gene: TRBV5-1; d_gene: -; j_gene: TRBJ2-2; abundance: -; CDR3nt: TGCGCCAGCAGCTTTCAGGCTGGCACCGGGGAGCTGTTTTTT; CDR3aa: CASSFQAGTGELFF
v_gene: TRBV18; d_gene: TRBD2; j_gene: TRBJ2-7; abundance: few; CDR3nt: TGTGCCAGCTCACCACGCGGGAGCTACGAGCAGTACTTC; CDR3aa: CASSPRGSYEQYF
v_gene: TRBV18; d_gene: -; j_gene: TRBJ2-7; abundance: few; CDR3nt: TGTGCCAGCTCCCATGGTCTCTACGAGCAGTACTTC; CDR3aa: CASSHGLYEQYF
v_gene: TRBV19; d_gene: TRBD1; j_gene: TRBJ1-1; abundance: many; CDR3nt: TGTGCCAGTAGTAAAGCCCAGGGGGATGTACTGTTATGGGCTTTCTTT; CDR3aa: CASSKAQGDVLLWAFF
v_gene: TRBV6-6; d_gene: -; j_gene: TRBJ2-5; abundance: -; CDR3nt: TGTGCCAGCAGTTACGTAGGGGAGACCCAGTACTTC; CDR3aa: CASSYVGETQYF
v_gene: TRBV4-1; d_gene: TRBD1; j_gene: TRBJ1-1; abundance: -; CDR3nt: TGCGCCAGCAGCCAAGTCAGGGACAGAAGTAAACCCATGAACACTGAAGCTTTCTTT; CDR3aa: CASSQVRDRSKPMNTEAFF
v_gene: TRBV28; d_gene: -; j_gene: TRBJ1-5; abundance: -; CDR3nt: TGTGCCAGCAGCTCATGGGGGGGACGCGTCCGCTATCAGCCCCAGCATTTT; CDR3aa: CASSSWGGRVRYQPQHF
v_gene: TRBV5-1; d_gene: TRBD1; j_gene: TRBJ2-4; abundance: -; CDR3nt: TGCGCCAGCAGCTTTGGGACAGGGAACGCAAACATTCAGTACTTC; CDR3aa: CASSFGTGNANIQYF
v_gene: TRBV27; d_gene: -; j_gene: TRBJ1-1; abundance: -; CDR3nt: TGTGCCAGCAGTTCCTTACGGGGGAACACTGAAGCTTTCTTT; CDR3aa: CASSSLRGNTEAFF
v_gene: TRBV10-3; d_gene: -; j_gene: TRBJ1-1; abundance: -; CDR3nt: TGTGCCATCAGTGAGTCCGGGGGAACTGAAGCTTTCTTT; CDR3aa: CAISESGGTEAFF
v_gene: TRBV28; d_gene: -; j_gene: TRBJ2-1; abundance: -; CDR3nt: TGTGCCAGCACTACAAGCGGAAGCTCCTACAATGAGCAGTTCTTC; CDR3aa: CASTTSGSSYNEQFF
v_gene: TRBV28; d_gene: -; j_gene: TRBJ2-7; abundance: once; CDR3nt: TGTGCCAGCAGTTTCCCCGGGGGCCGGTACGAGCAGTACTTC; CDR3aa: CASSFPGGRYEQYF
v_gene: TRBV28; d_gene: -; j_gene: TRBJ2-7; abundance: -; CDR3nt: TGTGCCAGCAGTTTCCCCGTTGGGAGCTACGAGCAGTACTTC; CDR3aa: CASSFPVGSYEQYF
v_gene: TRBV27; d_gene: TRBD1; j_gene: TRBJ1-1; abundance: -; CDR3nt: TGTGCCAGCAGTTGGACAGGGGTCCTCACTGAAGCTTTCTTT; CDR3aa: CASSWTGVLTEAFF
v_gene: TRBV27; d_gene: -; j_gene: TRBJ2-7; abundance: -; CDR3nt: TGTGCCAGCAGTTTATCGGGTAGGAGCTCCTACGAGCAGTACTTC; CDR3aa: CASSLSGRSSYEQYF
v_gene: TRBV7-2; d_gene: -; j_gene: TRBJ2-7; abundance: -; CDR3nt: TGTGCCAGCAGCTTTCGGGGGCGTGAGCAGTACTTC; CDR3aa: CASSFRGREQYF
v_gene: TRBV28; d_gene: -; j_gene: TRBJ2-2; abundance: -; CDR3nt: TGTGCCAGCAGTTTATTCACAGGGCGGGGTGCTGGGGAGCTGTTTTTT; CDR3aa: CASSLFTGRGAGELFF
v_gene: TRBV19; d_gene: -; j_gene: TRBJ2-6; abundance: -; CDR3nt: TGTGCCAGTAGGGACATTGCCGGGGCCAACGTCCTGACTTTC; CDR3aa: CASRDIAGANVLTF
v_gene: TRBV27; d_gene: -; j_gene: TRBJ1-3; abundance: -; CDR3nt: TGTGCCAGCAAAGGAAACACCATATATTTT; CDR3aa: CASKGNTIYF
v_gene: TRBV28; d_gene: -; j_gene: TRBJ2-1; abundance: -; CDR3nt: TGTGCCAGCATGGCTCTGGACTACAATGAGCAGTTCTTC; CDR3aa: CASMALDYNEQFF
v_gene: TRBV15; d_gene: -; j_gene: TRBJ1-2; abundance: -; CDR3nt: TGTGCCACCAGCAGAGATAGGGCCGTCTATGGCTACACCTTC; CDR3aa: CATSRDRAVYGYTF